Listed here are 5 T cell receptor beta chains from one sample, sequenced in a study of OX40 agonist ivuxolimab in advanced cancers. Profiled with immunoSEQ multiplex PCR; TCRdb holds only in-frame clones, not every one. Among some 86,000 clones, about 90% were seen once, and the ten largest hold about 8.5%. Source: CD4+ or CD8+ T cells sorted from blood, taken in a trial of the OX40 agonist ivuxolimab. The receptors were gathered from an adult with an advanced solid tumor such as melanoma, head and neck, liver or kidney cancer.

The chain carries TRBV10-1 and TRBJ2-7, with 9 bases identical to TRBD2. This CDR3 comprises 15 residues. Per germline, CDR1 WNHNN and CDR2 SYGVQD (reference sequence). With V trimmed by 4 bases and J by 3 bases, 7 bases remained unmatched. The DNA of the CDR3 is TGCGCCAGCAGTGTGGGAGCGGGAGGAAACTACGAGCAGTACTTC. Encoded protein: CASSVGAGGNYEQYF.

This clone showed up just once. V usage is TRBV6-1 and J usage is TRBJ2-1; tentatively, D is TRBD1 (6 bases). The V gene lost 6 bases and the J gene lost 4 bases, with 13 bases spanning the gap. The CDR3 sequence is 14 residues long. Germline values: CDR1 MNHNS, CDR2 SASEGT. The DNA of the CDR3 is TGTGCCAGCAGGTCACAGGGTTGGTACAATGAGCAGTTCTTC. It is translated as CASRSQGWYNEQFF.

The chain carries TRBV19 and TRBJ2-7, with 8 nucleotides matching TRBD2. The CDR3 totals 15 residues. Germline CDR1 is LNHDA and CDR2 is SQIVND (reference sequence). V dropped 4 bases and J dropped 3; count of bases not matched to a gene: 8. The CDR3 loop reads CASSTPTSGIYEQYF. CDR3 DNA: TGTGCCAGTAGTACACCAACTAGCGGCATCTACGAGCAGTACTTC.

The V gene is TRBV7-9, the J gene TRBJ2-3, with 8 bases matching TRBD1. There are 16 residues in the CDR3. The germline gives CDR1 SEHNR, CDR2 FQNEAQ (reference sequence). J gave up 1 base and V 3 bases, and 6 bases lay outside the gene matches. CDR3 coding DNA: TGTGCCAGCAGCTTGAATCCGGGACAGGGCACAGATACGCAGTATTTT. Amino acids: CASSLNPGQGTDTQYF.

The gene calls are TRBV12-5 and TRBJ1-1; D is uncertain. V lost 1 base and J lost 0, with 9 bases in between. In germline, CDR1 is LGHNT, CDR2 FRNRAP. The CDR3 length is 15 residues. Here the CDR3 DNA reads TGTGCTAGTGGTTTGGGGGGATCCATGAACACTGAAGCTTTCTTT. This encodes CASGLGGSMNTEAFF. Full variable domain (missing parts from reference TRBV12-5 and TRBJ1-1): DARVTQTPRHKVTEMGQEVTMRCQPILGHNTVFWYRQTMMQGLELLAYFRNRAPLDDSGMPKDRFSAEMPDATLATLKIQPSEPRDSAVYFCASGLGGSMNTEAFFGQGTRLTVV.